A single sample is the source of the 10 T cell receptor beta chains below, sequenced in a study of human T cells and chemical hapten exposure. The time point was: patch test 1, 2 weeks after DPC sensitization. Treatment of the sample: therapeutic diphenylcyclopropenone sensitization with weekly scalp DPC. TCRdb re-derived calls from the RACE reads in MiXCR, one entry per CDR3 protein. The table includes more than 150,000 distinct CDR3 sequences, 14% detected once. The material sequenced was whole blood, taken in connection with sensitization to the hapten diphenylcyclopropenone (DPC). These receptor sequences come from a woman between 25 and 40 years old with alopecia areata. Some clones in this sample may be carry-over from other donors' samples.

This clonotype has a count of ten or more. The chain joins TRBV5-6 to TRBJ1-1; D perhaps matches TRBD1 (6 bases). Trimming took off 2 bases at V and 1 base at J, with 18 bases between the two ends. CDR1 and CDR2 from the germline V gene are SGHDT and YYEEEE. The CDR3 totals 17 residues. The CDR3 spells CASSLARDTISNTEAFF. In nucleotides, the CDR3 is TGTGCCAGCAGCTTAGCACGGGACACCATTTCGAACACTGAAGCTTTCTTT.

This clonotype appeared a few times. The gene calls are TRBV20-1 and TRBJ2-1, with 10 bases aligning to TRBD2. With V trimmed by 6 bases and J by 9 bases, 11 bases remained unmatched. The germline gives CDR1 DFQATT, CDR2 SNEGSKA (reference sequence). CDR3 length: 14 amino acids. This CDR3 reads CSADASGRLSEQFF. Here the CDR3 DNA reads TGCAGTGCCGACGCTAGCGGGAGATTAAGTGAGCAGTTCTTC.

This chain connects TRBV7-2 to TRBJ1-3, with D uncertain. V lost 5 bases and J 4 bases, leaving 9 bases between the germline ends. CDR1 is SGHTA and CDR2 is FQGNSA in the germline V gene. The CDR3 is 13 amino acids. This CDR3 is CASSSNGGNTIYF. CDR3 sequence (DNA): TGTGCCAGCAGCAGCAACGGCGGAAACACCATATATTTT.

CDR3 sequence: CASSELGVTGELFF. In nucleotides, the CDR3 is TGCGCCAGCAGTGAGCTGGGGGTCACCGGGGAGCTGTTTTTT. The J gene is TRBJ2-2, the V gene TRBV10-2; D may be TRBD1 or TRBD2 (5 bases each). The CDR3 sequence is 14 residues long. Germline V gene data show CDR1 as WSHSY and CDR2 as SAAADI. V lost 2 bases to trimming and J lost 4 bases, with 8 bases between them.

The V call is TRBV7-3, the J call TRBJ2-1; TRBD2 agrees at 13 bases. Germline loops: CDR1 SGHTA, CDR2 FQGTGA. V shed 4 bases and J 8 bases; nucleotides not matched to a gene: 8. The CDR3 consists of 16 residues. CDR3 protein: CASSSNAGLAGYEQFF. The CDR3 coding sequence is TGTGCCAGCAGCTCCAATGCGGGACTAGCGGGGTATGAGCAGTTCTTC.

This clonotype occurred many times. The chain is built from TRBV7-2 and TRBJ2-1; tentatively, D is TRBD1 (5 bases). The germline V gene encodes CDR1 SGHTA and CDR2 FQGNSA. The CDR3 covers 15 residues. The V gene lost 4 bases and the J gene lost 6 bases, with 16 bases spanning the gap. In DNA form, the CDR3 reads TGTGCCAGCAGCTCGTGGGGCTTCGCCGTCAATGAGCAGTTCTTC. Its protein is CASSSWGFAVNEQFF. The whole variable domain, remainder taken from reference TRBV7-2 and TRBJ2-1, is GAGVSQSPSNKVTEKGKDVELRCDPISGHTALYWYRQSLGQGLEFLIYFQGNSAPDKSGLPSDRFSAERTGGSVSTLTIQRTQQEDSAVYLCASSSWGFAVNEQFFGPGTRLTVL.

This sequence joins TRBV23-1 and TRBJ2-5, with 9 positions matching TRBD2. TRBV23-1 is given ORF status, its function remaining uncertain. The CDR3 is 15 residues long. After removal of 4 bases from V and 4 bases from J, the junction contained 7 bases not matched to a gene. Written as DNA, the CDR3 is TGCGCCAGCAGTCTGCCTAGCGGGATTGGAGAGACCCAGTACTTC. This gives the protein CASSLPSGIGETQYF.

This chain uses TRBV29-1 with TRBJ2-1; 13 nucleotides line up with TRBD2. Germline CDR1 is SQVTM and CDR2 is ANQGSEA. V gave up 6 bases and J gave up 9 bases; unmatched junction bases: 8. CDR3 length: 14 residues. For the CDR3, the DNA is TGCAGCGTGGCCGGACTAGCGGGAGTTTTTGAGCAGTTCTTC. Residues: CSVAGLAGVFEQFF.

V gene TRBV9 combines with J gene TRBJ2-3; D remains ambiguous. The CDR3 has 13 amino acids. CDR1 and CDR2 from the germline V gene are SGDLS and YYNGEE. Trimming removed 3 bases at V and 5 bases at J, with 10 bases between. The CDR3 is CASSGGGRDTQYF. For the CDR3, the DNA is TGTGCCAGCAGCGGAGGCGGAAGAGATACGCAGTATTTT.

This clonotype was counted many times. The chain uses TRBV28 and TRBJ1-4; no clear D gene. The length of the CDR3 is 11 residues. Trimming took off 2 bases at V and 8 bases at J, with 3 bases between the two ends. Germline V gene lookup returns CDR1 MDHEN and CDR2 SYDVKM. The CDR3 region is CASSLEEKLFF. CDR3 in DNA: TGTGCCAGCAGTTTAGAGGAAAAACTGTTTTTT.